The subject of this entry is one T cell receptor (beta chain). The antigen this receptor binds is unknown. There are no base qualities to consult, and no much larger clone falls within one base. This sample is drawn from a study of CD8 T cells in ankylosing spondylitis (TCRdb year 2017). Context from the whole study: The study set out to find disease-linked TCR variants by profiling T cell receptor beta repertoires in ankylosing spondylitis patients and healthy donors. The full study cohort was made up of about two dozen ankylosing spondylitis patients and about a hundred healthy donors. Samples of peripheral blood were taken, and for ankylosing spondylitis patients, synovial fluid was collected as well.

Relative to germline, V is 4 bases shorter and J is 6 bases shorter, with 15 bases between their ends. The CDR3 spans 14 residues, from the cysteine through the phenylalanine. Only the CDR3 part of the read is kept: 42 bases, read in frame from the first base. Taken from the germline V gene, the CDR1 and CDR2 loops are SGHRS and YFSETQ. Here is what the overall study found, with its caveats: The disease-linked clones were reported to be significantly enriched in matched synovial fluid samples from ankylosing spondylitis patients. Blood from ankylosing spondylitis patients appeared to be characterized by a TCR beta motif made up of about 8 highly homologous amino acid variants. The disease-linked clones had a CD8+ phenotype and were found at relatively low frequencies in peripheral blood. Some TCR beta motif variants had previously been reported in synovial fluid and blood of reactive arthritis patients, which suggested common disease-initiation mechanisms.

The instrument was an Illumina HiSeq 2500. TCR beta libraries were prepared by quantitative 5'-RACE with molecular barcodes. Processing in the source paper ran as follows. A new computational method based on a probabilistic model of VDJ rearrangement was used to identify disease-linked TCR variants. The public reads were reprocessed in TCRdb via fastp at Q25 and MiXCR, keeping in-frame beta chains. When rows share a CDR3 protein, they turn into one entry using the most common DNA and genes. In this record, the V and J calls reflect TCRdb's handling and not the investigators' own analysis. The sample data list 700,000 to 1,000,000 distinct CDR3 sequences, and approximately 12% of these were observed just once. The ten largest clones capture approximately 0.5% of the sample.

The origin of this receptor is a male donor with ankylosing spondylitis. The sequence joins TRBV5-1 to TRBJ2-3; the D segment might be TRBD1 or TRBD2, since each matches 5 bases. The source material was blood, either unsorted or a sorted T cell fraction (not recorded which). The bases read TGCGCCAGCAGCCCGGAAGGGGAGAAGGATACGCAGTATTTT. This codes for CASSPEGEKDTQYF.